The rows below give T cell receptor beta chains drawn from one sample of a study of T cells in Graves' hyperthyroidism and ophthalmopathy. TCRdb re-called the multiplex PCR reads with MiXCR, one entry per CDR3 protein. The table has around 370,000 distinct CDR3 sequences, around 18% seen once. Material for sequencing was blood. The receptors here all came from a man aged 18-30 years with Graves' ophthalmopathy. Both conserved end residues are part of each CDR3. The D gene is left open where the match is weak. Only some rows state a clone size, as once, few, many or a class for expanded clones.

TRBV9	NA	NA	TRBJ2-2	TGTGCCAGCAGCCCGCTGGGTAGCGGGAACACCGGGGAGCTGTTTTTT	CASSPLGSGNTGELFF
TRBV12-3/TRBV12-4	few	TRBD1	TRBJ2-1	TGTGCCAGCAGTTTAGCCGGGACAGGGTCAGAGCAGTTCTTC	CASSLAGTGSEQFF
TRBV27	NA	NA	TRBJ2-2	TGTGCCAGCATGGGACGGTCCTTGACCGGGGAGCTGTTTTTT	CASMGRSLTGELFF
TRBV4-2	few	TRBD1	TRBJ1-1	TGTGCCAGCAGCCCTAAGGTCGGGACAGCGGACCCTGAAGCTTTCTTT	CASSPKVGTADPEAFF
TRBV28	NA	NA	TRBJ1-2	TGTGCCAGCAGTACCGGGACAAGCAGGGGCTACACCTTC	CASSTGTSRGYTF
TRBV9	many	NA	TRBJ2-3	TGTGCCAGCAGCGTAGCGGGCAGGGGTGGTACAGATACGCAGTATTTT	CASSVAGRGGTDTQYF
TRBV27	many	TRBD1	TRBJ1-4	TGTGCCAGCAGTTTACAGGGGGGGAATGAAAAACTGTTTTTT	CASSLQGGNEKLFF
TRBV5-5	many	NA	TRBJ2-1	TGTGCCAGCAGCTTGGACGGCTGGGTCAATGAGCAGTTCTTC	CASSLDGWVNEQFF
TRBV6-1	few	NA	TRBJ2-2	TGTGCCAGCAATCCGACTGGGGGCACCGGGGAGCTGTTTTTT	CASNPTGGTGELFF
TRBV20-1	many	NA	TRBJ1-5	TGCAGTGCTAGAGGCACGGGGGGCAATCAGCCCCAGCATTTT	CSARGTGGNQPQHF
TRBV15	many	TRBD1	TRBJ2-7	TGTGCCACCAGCGAACCTAGGACAGGGGGCTACGAGCAGTACTTC	CATSEPRTGGYEQYF
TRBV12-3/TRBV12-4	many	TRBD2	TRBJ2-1	TGTGCCAGCAGTTGGGGGGCCGGGACTAGCGTCAATGAGCAGTTCTTC	CASSWGAGTSVNEQFF
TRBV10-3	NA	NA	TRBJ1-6	TGTGCCATCAGTGAGTCAGAAGTGGACGTGGCCCTCCACTTT	CAISESEVDVALHF
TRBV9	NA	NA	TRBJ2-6	TGTGCCAGCAGCCCAGAGGGCGTCTCTGGGGCCAACGTCCTGACTTTC	CASSPEGVSGANVLTF
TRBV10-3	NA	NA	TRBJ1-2	TGTGCCATCAAAAAGGGCGACTATGGCTACACCTTC	CAIKKGDYGYTF
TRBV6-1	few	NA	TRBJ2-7	TGTGCCAGCAGATCGTCGATTTACGAGCAGTACTTC	CASRSSIYEQYF
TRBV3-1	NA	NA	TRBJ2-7	TGTGCCAGCAGCCAAGGCGGGGCCAACTACGAGCAGTACTTC	CASSQGGANYEQYF
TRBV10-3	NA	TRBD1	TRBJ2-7	TGTGCCATCAATAATCCCGGGACAGGGTGGTACGAGCAGTACTTC	CAINNPGTGWYEQYF
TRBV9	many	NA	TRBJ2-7	TGTGCCAGCAGCGTAGGGGGGACCGACTCCTACGAGCAGTACTTC	CASSVGGTDSYEQYF
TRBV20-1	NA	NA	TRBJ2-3	TGCAGTGCTAGAGAGGGGCCAGACAGGCGGGATACGCAGTATTTT	CSAREGPDRRDTQYF
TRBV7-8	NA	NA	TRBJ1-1	TGTGCCAGCACCAAACAGGGAAGAGTGAACACTGAAGCTTTCTTT	CASTKQGRVNTEAFF
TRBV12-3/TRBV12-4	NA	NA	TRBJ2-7	TGTGCCAGCAACCACGGGGGACCCTACGAGCAGTACTTC	CASNHGGPYEQYF
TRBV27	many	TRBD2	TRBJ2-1	TGTGCCAGCAGTTTTTTGCGGGAGAGCTCCTACAATGAGCAGTTCTTC	CASSFLRESSYNEQFF
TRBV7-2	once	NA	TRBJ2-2	TGTGCCAGCAGCTTAGCTCTCGGGTCACTAGCAGAGAACACCGGGGAGCTGTTTTTT	CASSLALGSLAENTGELFF
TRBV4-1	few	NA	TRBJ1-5	TGCGCCAGCAGCCAACCGCCGGGGCAGAGGGTCAATCAGCCCCAGCATTTT	CASSQPPGQRVNQPQHF
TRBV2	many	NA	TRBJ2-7	TGTGCCAGCTTACAGTACTACGAGCAGTACTTC	CASLQYYEQYF
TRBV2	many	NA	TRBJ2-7	TGTGCCAGCAGTGAAGGCAGGGGAAGGCACGAGCAGTACTTC	CASSEGRGRHEQYF
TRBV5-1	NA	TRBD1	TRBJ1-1	TGCGCCAGCAGCTTGGCCTACCAGGGGGGGGGCACTGAAGCTTTCTTT	CASSLAYQGGGTEAFF
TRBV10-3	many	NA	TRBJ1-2	TGTGCCATCAGTGAGGGACAGCCCTATGGCTACACCTTC	CAISEGQPYGYTF
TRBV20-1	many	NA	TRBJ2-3	TGCAGTGCTAGCCTTCGCCTAGCGCTGTCCCCTCAAGGCCCAGATACGCAGTATTTT	CSASLRLALSPQGPDTQYF
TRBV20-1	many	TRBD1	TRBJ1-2	TGCACCACGGGACAGCTCTCTAACTATGGCTACACCTTC	CTTGQLSNYGYTF
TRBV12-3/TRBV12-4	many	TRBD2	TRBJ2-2	TGTGCCAGCGTGACTAGCGGGGGGGCGGTCGCCGGGGAGCTGTTTTTT	CASVTSGGAVAGELFF
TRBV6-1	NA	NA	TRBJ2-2	TGTGCCAGCAGTAAGGGCCGGCCCAAGAACACCGGGGAGCTGTTTTTT	CASSKGRPKNTGELFF
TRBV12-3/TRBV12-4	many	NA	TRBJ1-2	TGTGCCAGCAGCCCTGTCTCAGGCCCTTATGAAGGCTACACCTTC	CASSPVSGPYEGYTF
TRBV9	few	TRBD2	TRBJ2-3	TGTGCCAGTAGCGGGTCCACTAGCACAGATACGCAGTATTTT	CASSGSTSTDTQYF
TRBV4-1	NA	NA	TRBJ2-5	TGCGCCAGCAGCCAAGATCGGGGAAGAGAGACCCAGTACTTC	CASSQDRGRETQYF
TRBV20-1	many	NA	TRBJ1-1	TGCAGTGCTAGAGGAACAGAAGCGCCTGAAGCTTTCTTT	CSARGTEAPEAFF
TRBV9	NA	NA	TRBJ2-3	TGTGCCAGCAGCGTAGGGCTGGGGACAGATACGCAGTATTTT	CASSVGLGTDTQYF
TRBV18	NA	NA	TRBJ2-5	TGTGCCGGCTCACCAAACAATCAAGAGACCCAGTACTTC	CAGSPNNQETQYF
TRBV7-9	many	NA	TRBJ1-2	TGTGCCAGCAGCCAGAGTGGGGGATTTTATGGCTACACCTTC	CASSQSGGFYGYTF
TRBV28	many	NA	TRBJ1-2	TGTGCCAGCAGTATATGGGCTAACTATGGCTACACCTTC	CASSIWANYGYTF
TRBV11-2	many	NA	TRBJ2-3	TGTGCCAGCAGCTTCCGGGGTTCAGATACGCAGTATTTT	CASSFRGSDTQYF
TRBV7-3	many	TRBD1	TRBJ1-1	TGTGCCAGCAGTCGGGACAGGGGGACTGAAGCTTTCTTT	CASSRDRGTEAFF
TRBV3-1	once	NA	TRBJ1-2	TGTGCCAGCAGCCGAGCGGACAGAGCTAACTATGGCTACACCTTC	CASSRADRANYGYTF
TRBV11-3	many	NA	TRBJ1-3	TGTGCCAGCAGTCAGGAGTCTGGAAACACCATATATTTT	CASSQESGNTIYF
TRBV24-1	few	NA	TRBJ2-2	TGTGCCACCAGTGATTTACCCGGGAATACCGGGGAGCTGTTTTTT	CATSDLPGNTGELFF